This paragraph covers one TCR beta chain sequence. The target antigen is unknown. Time point of the sample: blood 2 weeks post-SBRT. Treatment here: 15 Gy SBRT to primary tumor, nephrectomy 4 weeks later. Blood was sampled at baseline, 2 weeks and 4 weeks after SBRT. The tumor was a clear cell renal cell carcinoma. Sequenced by immunoSEQ multiplex PCR; TCRdb stores in-frame clones only, minus some. The sample carries 60,000 to 80,000 clones, 82% recorded once. This sample stems from a study of radiation and T cells in renal cell carcinoma. V gave up 1 base and J gave up 9 bases; unmatched junction bases: 6. The germline CDR1 and CDR2 sequences are SGHTA and FQGNSA. This CDR3 has 14 amino acids. Study-wide findings and caveats: Without pretreatment biopsies, baseline tumor clonotype presence was undetermined.

V is TRBV7-2 and J is TRBJ1-5; the match to TRBD1 covers 7 bases. The TCR comes from a man aged 60 to 75 with renal cell carcinoma. Source: blood, taken from a patient whose treatment included radiotherapy and nephrectomy. CDR3 in DNA: TGTGCCAGCAGCTTAGACACAGGGGTGGGGCCCCAGCATTTT. Residues: CASSLDTGVGPQHF.